The 9 T cell receptor beta chains below come from one sample, sequenced in a study of blood T cell repertoires in COVID-19. Clones were read by immunoSEQ multiplex PCR, and TCRdb kept only the in-frame ones, dropping some. Of about 58,000 clones listed, 90% were seen once; the top ten hold 13%. The sample consisted of peripheral blood. The receptors shown here come from a man aged 55 to 70 with active COVID-19.

This chain uses TRBV5-1 with TRBJ2-7; a weak D match, TRBD1 (6 bases). The CDR3 has 15 amino acids. V was pared by 4 bases and J by 7 bases, with 21 bases between. Germline values: CDR1 SGHRS, CDR2 YFSETQ. The DNA for the CDR3 is TGCGCCAGCAGCCGTGGGGACATCCGACGTCCTGAGCAGTACTTC. It translates to CASSRGDIRRPEQYF. The entire variable domain, with the rest obtained from reference TRBV5-1 and TRBJ2-7, is as follows: KAGVTQTPRYLIKTRGQQVTLSCSPISGHRSVSWYQQTPGQGLQFLFEYFSETQRNKGNFPGRFSGRQFSNSRSEMNVSTLELGDSALYLCASSRGDIRRPEQYFGPGTRLTVT.

V usage is TRBV7-2 and J usage is TRBJ2-7; TRBD1 aligns across 7 bases. The J segment lost 9 bases and the V segment lost 1 base, leaving 12 bases of the junction unmatched. Germline V gene data show CDR1 as SGHTA and CDR2 as FQGNSA. There are 15 residues in the CDR3. CDR3 sequence reads: CASSLEGDSTQGQYF. CDR3 bases: TGTGCCAGCAGCTTAGAAGGGGACAGCACTCAGGGGCAGTACTTC.

The V call is TRBV28, the J call TRBJ2-3; no firm D call. Germline V gene lookup returns CDR1 MDHEN and CDR2 SYDVKM. With 5 bases removed from V and 3 bases from J, the gap between germline ends came to 15 bases. This CDR3 comprises 15 residues. The CDR3 nucleotides read TGTGCCAGCAGTCCCCCGCAGGTACTGACAGATACGCAGTATTTT. Amino acid sequence: CASSPPQVLTDTQYF. Complete variable domain (other parts from reference TRBV28 and TRBJ2-3): DVKVTQSSRYLVKRTGEKVFLECVQDMDHENMFWYRQDPGLGLRLIYFSYDVKMKEKGDIPEGYSVSREKKERFSLILESASTNQTSMYLCASSPPQVLTDTQYFGPGTRLTVL.

The genes are TRBV4-1 and TRBJ2-2, with 7 bases that match TRBD2. This CDR3 is 14 amino acids long. Germline trimming cut 7 bases from V and 6 bases from J; bases unmatched to any gene: 8. CDR1 and CDR2 from the germline V gene are MGHRA and YSYEKL. CDR3 in amino acids: CASTSREEAGELFF. In nucleotides, the CDR3 is TGCGCCAGCACTTCCCGGGAGGAGGCCGGGGAGCTGTTTTTT.

This chain connects TRBV19 to TRBJ2-3; 11 positions agree with TRBD2. The CDR3 is 16 amino acids. Germline-derived CDR1 and CDR2 are LNHDA and SQIVND (reference sequence). Trimming removed 4 bases from V and 2 bases from J; junction bases left unmatched: 5. The CDR3 reads CASSNLAGGFTDTQYF. CDR3 DNA: TGTGCCAGTAGTAATCTAGCGGGGGGATTCACAGATACGCAGTATTTT. The full variable domain, with the rest looked up from reference TRBV19 and TRBJ2-3, is DGGITQSPKYLFRKEGQNVTLSCEQNLNHDAMYWYRQDPGQGLRLIYYSQIVNDFQKGDIAEGYSVSREKKESFPLTVTSAQKNPTAFYLCASSNLAGGFTDTQYFGPGTRLTVL.

The rearrangement links TRBV7-9 to TRBJ2-1; no definite D call. The CDR3 consists of 14 residues. The germline gives CDR1 SEHNR, CDR2 FQNEAQ (reference sequence). The germline V and J ends were trimmed by 1 base and 7 bases, with 11 bases remaining between them. CDR3 region: CASSLVQSRNEQFF. In DNA, the CDR3 is TGTGCCAGCAGCTTAGTACAGTCCCGGAATGAGCAGTTCTTC.

The chain combines TRBV14 with TRBJ2-1; the match to TRBD2 covers 12 bases. The V gene's germline CDR1 is SGHDN and CDR2 FVKESK. Unmatched junction bases numbered 2, after V lost 4 bases and J lost 7 bases. The CDR3 spans 14 residues. The CDR3 DNA reads as TGTGCCAGCAGCCGACTAGCGGGGGAAAATGAGCAGTTCTTC. Protein: CASSRLAGENEQFF.

The V call is TRBV6-2 or TRBV6-3, the J call TRBJ2-7; 14 nucleotides match TRBD2. CDR1 is MNHEY, CDR2 SVGEGT, per germline. The CDR3 is 18 amino acids. The trim removed 5 bases at V and 3 bases at J, leaving 12 bases unmatched. The CDR3, as DNA: TGTGCCAGCAGTACTGATGGGACTAGCGGGAGATCCTTCTACGAGCAGTACTTC. Protein sequence: CASSTDGTSGRSFYEQYF.

The chain combines TRBV7-9 with TRBJ2-7, with a weak D call TRBD1 (6 bases). The CDR3 is 11 residues long. Germline V lookup: CDR1 SEHNR, CDR2 FQNEAQ (reference sequence). The chain's CDR3 is CAGGGRREQYF. In nucleotides, the CDR3 is TGTGCTGGTGGGGGCAGACGCGAGCAGTACTTC.